The 5 T cell receptor beta chains in this list originate from one sample, sequenced in a study of blood T cell repertoires in COVID-19. Assay: immunoSEQ multiplex PCR; the TCRdb copy retains only in-frame clones and omits some. The sample yields around 250,000 clones, around nine tenths seen once. The sequenced sample consisted of peripheral blood. The receptors stem from a woman in her sixties or seventies with active or convalescent COVID-19.

The rearrangement joins TRBV5-1 to TRBJ2-3; TRBD2 matches 11 bases. The germline V gene has CDR1 SGHRS and CDR2 YFSETQ. This CDR3 is built from 17 residues. The junction had 7 bases not matched to a gene; V was cut back by 4 bases and J by 0 bases. The CDR3 sequence: CASSTGASGGSTDTQYF. CDR3 coding DNA: TGCGCCAGCAGCACAGGGGCTAGCGGGGGGAGCACAGATACGCAGTATTTT.

This chain connects TRBV12-3 or TRBV12-4 to TRBJ2-5; D is unresolved. The V end was cut by 3 bases, the J end by 4 bases, with 6 bases between. The CDR3 sequence is 12 residues long. The CDR3 protein is CASSFFLETQYF. The CDR3, as DNA: TGTGCCAGCAGTTTTTTCCTAGAGACCCAGTACTTC.

This clone has just one count. The chain links TRBV2 to TRBJ2-3; 8 nucleotides agree with TRBD1. The CDR3 totals 15 residues. J lost 0 bases, V lost 4 bases, and 3 bases had no gene match. Germline CDR1 and CDR2: SNHLY and FYNNEI. The CDR3 sequence: CASSGQGSSTDTQYF. The CDR3 coding sequence is TGTGCCAGCAGTGGACAGGGGTCTAGCACAGATACGCAGTATTTT.

DNA of the CDR3: TGTGCCAGCAGCTCCCAGGGAAGAAGGGCCTACGAGCAGTACTTC. Its translation: CASSSQGRRAYEQYF. This sequence joins TRBV5-4 and TRBJ2-7, with TRBD1 as a possible D gene (5 bases). The CDR3 has 15 amino acids. From germline, CDR1 is SGHNT and CDR2 YYREEE (reference sequence). Trimming left V 3 bases short and J 2 bases short, with 15 bases between.

The rearrangement links TRBV18 to TRBJ2-5; D is perhaps TRBD1 (6 bases). Trimming removed 4 bases from V and 2 bases from J, with 8 bases in between. In germline, CDR1 is KGHSH, CDR2 LQKENI. The CDR3 is 13 amino acids. The CDR3 DNA reads as TGTGCCAGCTCACGAGGGACACAAGAGACCCAGTACTTC. This sequence encodes CASSRGTQETQYF.